The rows below give T cell receptor beta chains drawn from one sample of a study of control samples from healthy donors and cancer patients. Generated by immunoSEQ multiplex PCR, the TCRdb table keeps only in-frame clones and is missing some. The sample holds roughly 50,000 clones, about 95% seen once. Sequencing used blood. The receptors come from a young man in good health. CDR3s include the opening cysteine and the closing phenylalanine or tryptophan. The D gene is left open where the match is weak. Not every row has a clone size; where given, it reads once, few, many or a size class.

size	J	D	V	DNA	CDR3
.	TRBJ1-2	TRBD1	TRBV5-5	TGTGCCAGCAGCTTGGAGGAGGGGGCGGGAGGCTACACCTTC	CASSLEEGAGGYTF
.	TRBJ2-7	TRBD1	TRBV18	TGTGCCAGCTCTCCCGGGACAGGGGCAACCTACGAGCAGTACTTC	CASSPGTGATYEQYF
.	TRBJ1-3	TRBD1	TRBV23-1	TGCGCCAGCAGTCAATCCCCTCCGGGACAGGGGTCTGGAAACACCATATATTTT	CASSQSPPGQGSGNTIYF
.	TRBJ2-7	.	TRBV7-9	TGTGCCAGCAGCTGGTCGGGCGAGCAGTACTTC	CASSWSGEQYF
.	TRBJ1-5	.	TRBV5-6	TGTGCCAGCAGGGCGAATCTAGGCAATCAGCCCCAGCATTTT	CASRANLGNQPQHF
.	TRBJ2-5	TRBD2	TRBV7-6	TGTGCCAGCAGCTTATTGGGACTAGCGGGGGGCCGAGGAGAGACCCAGTACTTC	CASSLLGLAGGRGETQYF
.	TRBJ1-5	.	TRBV7-9	TGTGCCAGCAGCTTATACCTTTCGGGCCTGGATAGCAATCAGCCCCAGCATTTT	CASSLYLSGLDSNQPQHF
.	TRBJ2-4	.	TRBV9	TGTGCCAGCAGCCCCCCAGGAGGAAGGGGATTAGCCAAAAACATTCAGTACTTC	CASSPPGGRGLAKNIQYF
.	TRBJ1-1	.	TRBV14	TGTGCCAGCAGCCAAGATCCGACCCCGAACACTGAAGCTTTCTTT	CASSQDPTPNTEAFF
once	TRBJ1-1	TRBD1	TRBV29-1	TGCAGCGTTGAAGGACAGGGGTTGGGAACTGAAGCTTTCTTT	CSVEGQGLGTEAFF
.	TRBJ1-2	.	TRBV6-6	TGTGCCAGCAGTTTTAACAGGGAAAGCTACACCTTC	CASSFNRESYTF
once	TRBJ1-1	.	TRBV28	TGTGTCATCAGGAATTTGGCAACGACTGAAGCTTTCTTT	CVIRNLATTEAFF
.	TRBJ1-1	.	TRBV2	TGTGCCAGCAAGCCCCAGCTCATGAACACTGAAGCTTTCTTT	CASKPQLMNTEAFF
once	TRBJ2-1	TRBD1	TRBV10-1	TGTGCCAGCAGTGAGGGGGACAGCTACAATGAGCAGTTCTTC	CASSEGDSYNEQFF
.	TRBJ1-4	.	TRBV28	TGTGCCAGCATTTCTAATGAAAAACTGTTTTTT	CASISNEKLFF
.	TRBJ2-7	TRBD1	TRBV5-1	TGCGCCAGCAGCTTGGGTCAGGGGGCAGAGGAGCAGTACTTC	CASSLGQGAEEQYF
large	TRBJ2-5	TRBD2	TRBV6-2/TRBV6-3	TGTGCCAGCAGTTACCCCTTCAGCGGGGGCTTGAGGGAGACCCAGTACTTC	CASSYPFSGGLRETQYF
.	TRBJ1-1	.	TRBV5-1	TGCGCCAGCAGCTTGCGGGGGAACACTGAAGCTTTCTTT	CASSLRGNTEAFF
few	TRBJ2-1	TRBD2	TRBV7-2	TGTGCCAGCAGCGACAGCGGGAGCCAATACAATGAGCAGTTCTTC	CASSDSGSQYNEQFF
few	TRBJ1-2	.	TRBV30	TGTGCCTGGAGTGTGGGGGGGGCGCGCGGCTACACCTTC	CAWSVGGARGYTF
.	TRBJ1-1	.	TRBV6-1	TGTGCCAGCAGTGAAGTACCGGAGAACACTGAAGCTTTCTTT	CASSEVPENTEAFF
.	TRBJ1-3	TRBD1	TRBV2	TGTGCCAGCAGCCTGGGACAGGGGGCCAACACCATATATTTT	CASSLGQGANTIYF
.	TRBJ2-7	TRBD1	TRBV9	TGTGCCAGCAGCGTCGGGACAGATAGCTCCTACGAGCAGTACTTC	CASSVGTDSSYEQYF
.	TRBJ1-2	.	TRBV6-6	TGTGCCAGCAGTATCCGACAGGAGAGTGGCTACACCTTC	CASSIRQESGYTF
once	TRBJ1-1	TRBD1	TRBV10-3	TGTGCCACATTGGTACAGGGGATGAACACTGAAGCTTTCTTT	CATLVQGMNTEAFF
.	TRBJ1-1	TRBD1	TRBV14	TGTGCCAGCAGGGAACAGGGGTCCACTGAAGCTTTCTTT	CASREQGSTEAFF
.	TRBJ1-2	.	TRBV6-5	TGTGCCAGCAAGTGGGGGTCGGTCTATGGCTACACCTTC	CASKWGSVYGYTF
.	TRBJ1-4	.	TRBV9	TGTGCCAGCAGCGTAGTAGGGGGGCGCGATGAAAAACTGTTTTTT	CASSVVGGRDEKLFF
.	TRBJ1-2	TRBD1	TRBV11-1	TGTGCCAGCAGCTCGTACAGGGGGCCCCACTATGGCTACACCTTC	CASSSYRGPHYGYTF
.	TRBJ2-4	TRBD1	TRBV27	TGTGCCAGCAGCCGGGGACAGGGTGGTATAGGAGCCAAAAACATTCAGTACTTC	CASSRGQGGIGAKNIQYF
.	TRBJ2-1	TRBD1	TRBV2	TGTGCCTGCACAGGGGTTTTGTCTGGTAATGAGCAGTTCTTC	CACTGVLSGNEQFF
.	TRBJ1-4	TRBD1	TRBV30	TGTGCCTGGAGTTCGGGAACAGGGGGGGCGGTTGAAAAACTGTTTTTT	CAWSSGTGGAVEKLFF
once	TRBJ1-1	.	TRBV16	TGTGCCAGCAGCCAATTCAGAGCGGGCTCGGGTGAAGCTTTCTTT	CASSQFRAGSGEAFF
.	TRBJ2-1	.	TRBV28	TGTGCCAGCAGGGCGTGGGGGGGGCCCTACAATGAGCAGTTCTTC	CASRAWGGPYNEQFF
.	TRBJ2-3	TRBD1	TRBV10-3	TGTGCCATCAGTGAGGGTCAAGGACAGGGGGCCGGAGATACGCAGTATTTT	CAISEGQGQGAGDTQYF
.	TRBJ2-5	.	TRBV5-6	TGTGCCAGCAGCCGCGGGACTTTGGATTCGGAGACCCAGTACTTC	CASSRGTLDSETQYF
once	TRBJ1-2	.	TRBV27	TGTGCCAGCAGTTTATGGGCAGAGACTACTAACTATGGCTACACCTTC	CASSLWAETTNYGYTF
.	TRBJ2-1	.	TRBV18	TGTGCCAGCTCACCCTTCGGATCCGGGTCAGCAAATGAGCAGTTCTTC	CASSPFGSGSANEQFF
.	TRBJ2-5	.	TRBV21-1	TGTGCCAGCCACCTTAGCCCAGCGGGGGGGCGTAAGACCCAGTACTTC	CASHLSPAGGRKTQYF
.	TRBJ2-1	.	TRBV11-3	TGTGCCAGCAGCTTAGGAGGACAGTCTAGCCGAAATGAGCAGTTCTTC	CASSLGGQSSRNEQFF
.	TRBJ2-3	.	TRBV11-2	TGTGCCAGCAGCTCAGAGGGCAATTCGGCAGATACGCAGTATTTT	CASSSEGNSADTQYF
few	TRBJ1-1	.	TRBV7-3	TGTGCCAGCAGCTCCCTCTCGTCGTCCGGGGCCCAGGGGACTGAAGCTTTCTTT	CASSSLSSSGAQGTEAFF
.	TRBJ2-7	.	TRBV4-3	TGCGCCAGCAGCCAAAGCTTCGTCTCCCGGGAGCAGTACTTC	CASSQSFVSREQYF
.	TRBJ2-1	TRBD2	TRBV19	TGTGCCAGTAGTATAGATTGGCGGGAGGGTGCCTACAATGAGCAGTTCTTC	CASSIDWREGAYNEQFF
.	TRBJ1-3	.	TRBV27	TGTGCCAGCAGTTCCCCCGCCCGCTCTGGAAACACCATATATTTT	CASSSPARSGNTIYF
.	TRBJ1-6	TRBD1	TRBV30	TGTGCCTGGAGACGTATGGACAGGGATAATTCACCCCTCCACTTT	CAWRRMDRDNSPLHF
.	TRBJ2-7	.	TRBV5-1	TGCGCCAGCAGCTTGGCCGGGAGGGGGCAGTACGAGCAGTACTTC	CASSLAGRGQYEQYF
.	TRBJ1-1	.	TRBV12-3/TRBV12-4	TGTGCCAGCACCCAGACAGGTTGGACTGAAGCTTTCTTT	CASTQTGWTEAFF
.	TRBJ2-2	TRBD1	TRBV7-2	TGTGCCAGCAGCTCCCAGGGGGCCCCGTCCACCGGGGAGCTGTTTTTT	CASSSQGAPSTGELFF
.	TRBJ1-5	TRBD1	TRBV5-6	TGTGCCAGCAGCTCGGACAGGGTGGGTCAGCCCCAGCATTTT	CASSSDRVGQPQHF